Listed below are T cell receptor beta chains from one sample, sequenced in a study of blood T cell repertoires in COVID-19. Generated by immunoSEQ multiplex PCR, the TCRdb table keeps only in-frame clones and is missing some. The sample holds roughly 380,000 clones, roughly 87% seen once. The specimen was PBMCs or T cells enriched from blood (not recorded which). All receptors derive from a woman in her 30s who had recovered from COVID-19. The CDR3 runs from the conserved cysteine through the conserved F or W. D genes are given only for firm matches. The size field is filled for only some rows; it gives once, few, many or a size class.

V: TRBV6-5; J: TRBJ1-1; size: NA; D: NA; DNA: TGTGCCAGCAGCTACCATGACAGGAACACTGAAGCTTTCTTT; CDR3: CASSYHDRNTEAFF
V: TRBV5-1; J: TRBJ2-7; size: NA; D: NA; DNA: TGCGCCAGTCCGCGGACATTGGTATCCTTTTTCCACGAGCAGTACTTC; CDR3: CASPRTLVSFFHEQYF
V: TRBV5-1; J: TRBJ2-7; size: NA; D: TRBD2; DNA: TGCGCCAGCAGCTTGGAGCGGGGTGAGCAGTACTTC; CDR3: CASSLERGEQYF
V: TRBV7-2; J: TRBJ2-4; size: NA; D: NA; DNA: TGTGCCAGCACCCTAGACTCAGCCAAAAACATTCAGTACTTC; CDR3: CASTLDSAKNIQYF
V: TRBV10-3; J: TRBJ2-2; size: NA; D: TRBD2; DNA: TGTGCCATCAGGACTAGCGGGAGTGACACCGGGGAGCTGTTTTTT; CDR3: CAIRTSGSDTGELFF
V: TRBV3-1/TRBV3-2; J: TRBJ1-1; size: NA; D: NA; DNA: TGTGCCAGCAGCCAAAGAGTCAAGAGGACTGAAGCTTTCTTT; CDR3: CASSQRVKRTEAFF
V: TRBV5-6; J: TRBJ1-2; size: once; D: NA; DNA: TGTGCCAGCAGCTTGAATGGCATTGGCTACACCTTC; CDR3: CASSLNGIGYTF
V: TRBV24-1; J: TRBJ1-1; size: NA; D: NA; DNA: TGTGCCACCAGTGACCGAGGCCCCGGCGCTGAAGCTTTCTTT; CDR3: CATSDRGPGAEAFF
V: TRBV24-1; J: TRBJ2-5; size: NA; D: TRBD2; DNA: TGTGCCACCAGTGATTTTGGCCTAGCGGGAGTTGAGACCCAGTACTTC; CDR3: CATSDFGLAGVETQYF
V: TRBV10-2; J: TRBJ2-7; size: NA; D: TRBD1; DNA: TGCGCCAGCAGACCCGGGACAGGGGCCTCCTACGAGCAGTACTTC; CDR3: CASRPGTGASYEQYF
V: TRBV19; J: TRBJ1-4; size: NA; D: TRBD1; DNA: TGTGCCAGCACGACAGGGGGCCCACGGGAAAAACTGTTTTTT; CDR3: CASTTGGPREKLFF
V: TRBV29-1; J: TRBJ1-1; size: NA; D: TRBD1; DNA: TGCAGCGTCCCACAGGGGGGAGGCACTGAAGCTTTCTTT; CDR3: CSVPQGGGTEAFF
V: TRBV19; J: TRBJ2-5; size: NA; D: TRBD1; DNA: TGTGCCACCGCTGAGGGACAGGGGGTTGAGACCCAGTACTTC; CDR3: CATAEGQGVETQYF
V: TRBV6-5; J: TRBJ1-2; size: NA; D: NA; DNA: TGTGCCAGCAGTTACTCGTTTGGCCGTGGCTACACCTTC; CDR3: CASSYSFGRGYTF
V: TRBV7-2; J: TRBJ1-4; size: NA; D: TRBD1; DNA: TGTGCCAGCAGCGGGACAGGAGTAAATGAAAAACTGTTTTTT; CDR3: CASSGTGVNEKLFF
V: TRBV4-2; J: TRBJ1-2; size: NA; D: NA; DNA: TGTGCCAGCAGCCAAATTGACAGACCCTATGGCTACACCTTC; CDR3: CASSQIDRPYGYTF
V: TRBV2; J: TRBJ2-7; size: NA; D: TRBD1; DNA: TGTGCCAGCACCGGGGATACAGACAGGGGGCCCTACGAGCAGTACTTC; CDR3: CASTGDTDRGPYEQYF
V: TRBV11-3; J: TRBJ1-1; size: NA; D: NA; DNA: TGTGCCAGCAGCTTGGAGGGGAGAGAAGCTTTCTTT; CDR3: CASSLEGREAFF
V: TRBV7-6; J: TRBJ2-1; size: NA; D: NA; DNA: TGTGCCAGCAGCTTAGCGGAGGCTTACAATGAGCAGTTCTTC; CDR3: CASSLAEAYNEQFF
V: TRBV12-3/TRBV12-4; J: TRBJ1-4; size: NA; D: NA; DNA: TGTGCCAGCAGTTTCGGTAATGAAAAACTGTTTTTT; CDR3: CASSFGNEKLFF
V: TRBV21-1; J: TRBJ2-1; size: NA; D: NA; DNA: TGTGCCAGCAGCACGGGACTAGCGGGGTACAATGAGCAGTTCTTC; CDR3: CASSTGLAGYNEQFF
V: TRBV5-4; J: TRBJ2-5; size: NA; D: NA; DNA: TGTGCCAGCAGATGGGGGGAAGAGACCCAGTACTTC; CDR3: CASRWGEETQYF
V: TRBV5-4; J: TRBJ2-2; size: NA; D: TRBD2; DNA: TGTGCCAGCAGCTTCCTAGCGGGCGATCCGACCGGGGAGCTGTTTTTT; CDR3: CASSFLAGDPTGELFF
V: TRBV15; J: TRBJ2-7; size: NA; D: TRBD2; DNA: TGTGCCACCAGCAGGACTAGCGGGGGGGCTTACGAGCAGTACTTC; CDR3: CATSRTSGGAYEQYF
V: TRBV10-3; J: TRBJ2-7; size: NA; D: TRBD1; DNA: TGTGCCATCAGTCCCGGGACAGCCTACGAGCAGTACTTC; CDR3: CAISPGTAYEQYF
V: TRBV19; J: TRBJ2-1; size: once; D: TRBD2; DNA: TGTGCCAGTAGTATCACTAGCGGGGTCCCCAATGAGCAGTTCTTC; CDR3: CASSITSGVPNEQFF
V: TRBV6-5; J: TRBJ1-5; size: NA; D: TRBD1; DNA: TGTGCCAGCCAGGGGGCGCCTGGCAATCAGCCCCAGCATTTT; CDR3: CASQGAPGNQPQHF
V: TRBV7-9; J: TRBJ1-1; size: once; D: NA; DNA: TGTGCCAGCAGCTTAGAGACAGAAGCTTTCTTT; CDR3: CASSLETEAFF
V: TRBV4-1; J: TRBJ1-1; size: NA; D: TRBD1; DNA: TGCGCCAGCAGCCAAGTAGGAGGACAGGGTGGGGTTTCTGAAGCTTTCTTT; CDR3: CASSQVGGQGGVSEAFF
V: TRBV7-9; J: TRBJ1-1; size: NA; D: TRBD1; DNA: TGTGCCAGCAGCTTAGTGGGGACAGGGCTGAACACTGAAGCTTTCTTT; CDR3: CASSLVGTGLNTEAFF